The next 3 T cell receptor beta chains were all read from a single sample in a study of PD-L1 blockade in urothelial cancer. Here immunoSEQ multiplex PCR was the method, and the copy in TCRdb shows in-frame clones only, minus some. The repertoire holds about 45,000 clones, with about nine tenths as singletons. The sequencing here drew on PBMCs, taken around atezolizumab (anti-PD-L1) treatment. The receptors were gathered from a man older than 75 with urothelial cancer.

This chain links TRBV19 with TRBJ2-6, with no clear D. There are 15 residues in the CDR3. Trimming took 7 bases from V and 0 from J, leaving 10 bases between them. Germline lookup yields CDR1 LNHDA and CDR2 SQIVND (reference sequence). The CDR3 DNA sequence: TGTGCCAGTACTACGATAATCTCTGGGGCCAACGTCCTGACTTTC. Protein: CASTTIISGANVLTF. Drawing the rest from reference TRBV19 and TRBJ2-6, the complete variable domain is DGGITQSPKYLFRKEGQNVTLSCEQNLNHDAMYWYRQDPGQGLRLIYYSQIVNDFQKGDIAEGYSVSREKKESFPLTVTSAQKNPTAFYLCASTTIISGANVLTFGAGSRLTVL.

The V gene is TRBV7-2, the J gene TRBJ2-5, with 10 bases aligning to TRBD2. The ends lost 1 base at V and 1 base at J; junction bases unmatched: 0. CDR3 length: 15 amino acids. Germline-derived CDR1 and CDR2 are SGHTA and FQGNSA. This chain's CDR3 is CASSLGLAGQETQYF. The CDR3 DNA is TGTGCCAGCAGCTTAGGACTAGCGGGCCAAGAGACCCAGTACTTC.

The chain carries TRBV6-5 and TRBJ2-5, with 8 bases aligning to TRBD2. Germline assignment: CDR1 MNHEY and CDR2 SVGAGI. V shed 7 bases, J shed 5 bases, and the junction held 6 bases outside the gene matches. The CDR3 extends over 13 amino acids. CDR3 sequence: CASTPGGAETQYF. The CDR3 coding sequence is TGTGCCAGCACCCCGGGGGGGGCCGAGACCCAGTACTTC.